These 8 T cell receptor beta chains came from one sample sequenced in a study of blood T cell repertoires in COVID-19 (dated by TCRdb to 2019 to 2021). The library was produced with the immunoSEQ multiplex PCR assay. TCRdb's version of the immuneACCESS table is confined to in-frame rearrangements and falls short of the full clone set. An unresolved V gene accounts for under half of the shortfall where checked; the remainder is of unknown origin. For this sample there are just over 250,000 clones; around 87% appear just once. The ten largest clones add up to 2.3% of the sample. Sequencing used peripheral blood. These receptors all come from a woman aged 50 to 65 with acute or convalescent COVID-19.

The chain is built from TRBV27 and TRBJ1-2, with D perhaps TRBD1 (6 bases). V lost 4 bases and J 7 bases, leaving 16 bases between the germline ends. In germline, CDR1 is MNHEY, CDR2 SMNVEV (reference sequence). This CDR3 has 14 residues. Here the CDR3 DNA reads TGTGCCAGCAGTTGGGAACCCGGGACATCTGGCTACACCTTC. Amino acids: CASSWEPGTSGYTF.

The gene calls are TRBV9 and TRBJ2-5, with D perhaps TRBD2 (6 bases). CDR1 and CDR2 from the germline V gene are SGDLS and YYNGEE. CDR3 size: 14 residues. V lost 0 bases and J 4 bases, leaving 10 bases between the germline ends. DNA for the CDR3: TGTGCCAGCAGCGTAGAGGTGGAGGGAGAGACCCAGTACTTC. The encoded protein is CASSVEVEGETQYF.

The V and J genes are TRBV5-1 and TRBJ2-1, with 8 bases identical to TRBD2. Germline values: CDR1 SGHRS, CDR2 YFSETQ. The CDR3 sequence is 16 residues long. With 4 bases clipped from V and 7 bases from J, the junction kept 13 bases outside the gene matches. The chain's CDR3 is CASSVTGTRVPNEQFF. In nucleotides, the CDR3 is TGCGCCAGCAGCGTTACCGGGACTAGGGTCCCAAATGAGCAGTTCTTC.

The V call is TRBV5-1, the J call TRBJ1-4; unclear D gene. Trimming removed 0 bases at V and 2 bases at J, with 8 bases between. There are 15 residues in the CDR3. In germline, CDR1 is SGHRS, CDR2 YFSETQ. CDR3 nucleotides: TGCGCCAGCAGCTTGGGCGAGTGGACTAATGAAAAACTGTTTTTT. Protein product: CASSLGEWTNEKLFF. The full variable domain, rest sourced from reference TRBV5-1 and TRBJ1-4, is KAGVTQTPRYLIKTRGQQVTLSCSPISGHRSVSWYQQTPGQGLQFLFEYFSETQRNKGNFPGRFSGRQFSNSRSEMNVSTLELGDSALYLCASSLGEWTNEKLFFGSGTQLSVL.

The chain joins TRBV11-2 to TRBJ2-5; 8 bases map to TRBD2. From germline, CDR1 is SGHAT and CDR2 FQNNGV. With 5 bases clipped from V and 1 base from J, the junction kept 9 bases outside the gene matches. This CDR3 has 16 residues. The DNA for the CDR3 is TGTGCCAGCAGCCACATAAAGCGGGGGTTCCAAGAGACCCAGTACTTC. Its translation is CASSHIKRGFQETQYF.

The chain joins TRBV11-2 to TRBJ1-1; D gene unclear. V lost 5 bases to trimming and J lost 4 bases, with 11 bases between them. Per the germline V gene, CDR1 is SGHAT and CDR2 is FQNNGV. The CDR3 is 13 amino acids. CDR3 residues: CASSTGRGTEAFF. The CDR3 region has the DNA TGTGCCAGCAGCACGGGCCGGGGCACTGAAGCTTTCTTT. Looking up the rest from reference TRBV11-2 and TRBJ1-1 gives the full variable domain: EAGVAQSPRYKIIEKRQSVAFWCNPISGHATLYWYQQILGQGPKLLIQFQNNGVVDDSQLPKDRFSAERLKGVDSTLKIQPAKLEDSAVYLCASSTGRGTEAFFGQGTRLTVV.

The chain carries TRBV11-3 and TRBJ2-1; no reliable D call. The CDR3 runs 15 residues. Trimming pared 5 bases from V and 2 bases from J, leaving 13 bases between. Germline-derived CDR1 and CDR2 are SGHNT and YENEEA. CDR3 coding DNA: TGTGCCAGCAGCGAAGCCCGGGTGGCCTACAATGAGCAGTTCTTC. Residues: CASSEARVAYNEQFF.

CDR3 amino acids: CASSARARMDTQYF. The CDR3 DNA follows: TGTGCCAGCAGCGCCAGGGCCCGCATGGATACGCAGTATTTT. The chain uses TRBV7-9 and TRBJ2-3, with a weak D call TRBD1 (5 bases). Trimming pared 5 bases from V and 6 bases from J, leaving 15 bases between. In germline, CDR1 is SEHNR, CDR2 FQNEAQ (reference sequence). The CDR3 spans 14 residues.